Presented here are 31 T cell receptor beta chains from one specimen sequenced in a study of blood T cell repertoires in COVID-19. Profiling relied on immunoSEQ multiplex PCR, and the TCRdb table lists in-frame clones only, not all of them. The profile shows approximately 260,000 clones, about 80% of them singletons. Sample: PBMCs or T cells enriched from blood (not recorded which). Every receptor here comes from a man aged 25-45 years with acute COVID-19.

A few counts support this clone. The chain links TRBV30 to TRBJ1-2, with 8 bases identical to TRBD1. Germline CDR1 is GTSNPN and CDR2 is SVGIG (reference sequence). The CDR3 runs to 14 residues. V shed 8 bases and J 8 bases; nucleotides not matched to a gene: 16. The CDR3 coding sequence is TGTGCCGGACAGGGCGCGCGGGTAAGACGAGGCTACACCTTC. The encoded protein is CAGQGARVRRGYTF.

This rearrangement joins TRBV6-4 to TRBJ1-1; 7 positions agree with TRBD1. The germline V gene encodes CDR1 MRHNA and CDR2 SNTAGT. This CDR3 has 13 amino acids. Germline trimming cut 7 bases from V and 1 base from J; bases unmatched to any gene: 3. The CDR3 nucleotides are TGTGCCAGCAAAGACAGGGAGAACACTGAAGCTTTCTTT. Protein sequence: CASKDRENTEAFF.

The chain employs TRBV29-1 and TRBJ2-3, with D perhaps matching TRBD1 (5 bases). CDR1 SQVTM and CDR2 ANQGSEA come from the germline V gene. Trimming cost V 5 bases and J 1 base, with 7 bases left between them. The length of the CDR3 is 12 residues. The CDR3 nucleotides read TGCAGCGTTATCAGGGGCACAGATACGCAGTATTTT. Its translation: CSVIRGTDTQYF.

This clone was seen more than once but under ten times. The V gene is TRBV4-1, the J gene TRBJ1-5, with 7 nucleotides matching TRBD1. The CDR3 loop spans 16 amino acids. The ends lost 1 base at V and 2 bases at J; junction bases unmatched: 5. CDR1 and CDR2 (germline): MGHRA, YSYEKL. CDR3 in DNA: TGCGCCAGCAGCCAAGGGTATACAGGGGGCAATCAGCCCCAGCATTTT. This sequence encodes CASSQGYTGGNQPQHF.

The genes are TRBV2 and TRBJ1-1; 7 nucleotides agree with TRBD1. V lost 5 bases, J lost 3 bases, and 6 bases stayed unmatched. The germline CDR1 and CDR2 sequences are SNHLY and FYNNEI. The CDR3 spans 14 residues. CDR3 region: CASSRSGQYTEAFF. The CDR3, as DNA: TGTGCCAGCAGTAGGTCGGGACAGTACACTGAAGCTTTCTTT.

The chain joins TRBV24-1 to TRBJ2-3, with D possibly being TRBD2 (6 bases). The CDR3 runs 16 residues. V gave up 5 bases and J gave up 6 bases, with 20 bases separating them. Germline loops: CDR1 KGHDR, CDR2 SFDVKD. The CDR3, as DNA: TGTGCCACCAGTGCCCTCCCCACTAGCCGTCGGGATACGCAGTATTTT. Its translation is CATSALPTSRRDTQYF.

This clone appeared a single time. V and J are TRBV7-9 and TRBJ2-3; 7 bases are a match to TRBD2. V shed 5 bases and J 8 bases; nucleotides not matched to a gene: 10. Germline V gene lookup returns CDR1 SEHNR and CDR2 FQNEAQ (reference sequence). The CDR3 is made up of 14 amino acids. The CDR3 region is CASSREETLGTQYF. CDR3 in DNA: TGTGCCAGCAGCCGGGAGGAAACTCTTGGTACGCAGTATTTT.

The rearrangement uses TRBV7-6 and TRBJ1-1; D is possibly TRBD1 (5 bases). The V and J ends lost 5 bases and 7 bases respectively, with 17 bases between them. The CDR3 spans 14 residues. Per germline, CDR1 SGHVS and CDR2 FNYEAQ. In DNA form, the CDR3 reads TGTGCCAGCAGCAAGACGCAGGGTTTCATTGAAGCTTTCTTT. It codes for CASSKTQGFIEAFF.

This chain uses TRBV19 with TRBJ2-2, with 7 bases lining up with TRBD2. J was trimmed by 0 bases and V by 6 bases; bases with no gene match: 4. There are 15 residues in the CDR3. The germline V gene encodes CDR1 LNHDA and CDR2 SQIVND (reference sequence). In nucleotides, the CDR3 is TGTGCCAGTAGGGGGGGGACCCCGAACACCGGGGAGCTGTTTTTT. It translates to CASRGGTPNTGELFF.

This clone was picked up a small number of times. The V gene is TRBV5-1, the J gene TRBJ2-2, with D possibly matching TRBD1 (6 bases). V was trimmed by 1 base and J by 3 bases, leaving 10 bases between them. The CDR3 is 15 residues long. Germline V CDR1 and CDR2: SGHRS, YFSETQ. The CDR3 DNA reads as TGCGCCAGCAGCTTGCGGCCAGGGGACACCGGGGAGCTGTTTTTT. It yields the protein CASSLRPGDTGELFF. Full variable domain (rest looked up from reference TRBV5-1 and TRBJ2-2): KAGVTQTPRYLIKTRGQQVTLSCSPISGHRSVSWYQQTPGQGLQFLFEYFSETQRNKGNFPGRFSGRQFSNSRSEMNVSTLELGDSALYLCASSLRPGDTGELFFGEGSRLTVL.

This rearrangement joins TRBV25-1 to TRBJ1-2; D is uncertain. The CDR3 spans 12 residues. Germline loops: CDR1 MGHDK, CDR2 SYGVNS. V lost 4 bases and J lost 8, with 11 bases in between. In nucleotides, the CDR3 is TGTGCCAGCAGTGTAACAAAAACGGGCTACACCTTC. Translated, it gives CASSVTKTGYTF.

The chain carries TRBV10-1 and TRBJ2-5; 7 bases agree with TRBD1. Trimming removed 11 bases from V and 1 base from J; junction bases left unmatched: 10. The CDR3 contains 14 residues. Germline V CDR1 and CDR2: WNHNN, SYGVQD (reference sequence). The CDR3 is CAGNPRQGQETQYF. For the CDR3, the DNA is TGCGCCGGGAATCCAAGACAGGGCCAAGAGACCCAGTACTTC.

The chain links TRBV4-2 to TRBJ2-3, with 7 bases identical to TRBD2. The germline V gene encodes CDR1 LGHNA and CDR2 YNFKEQ. The V gene end was trimmed by 1 base and the J gene end by 3 bases; junction bases not matched to a gene: 4. The CDR3 has 15 residues. CDR3 sequence: CASSQGGRGTDTQYF. The CDR3 bases are TGTGCCAGCAGCCAAGGTGGGCGGGGGACAGATACGCAGTATTTT.

The chain carries TRBV4-1 and TRBJ1-2; 11 nucleotides match TRBD1. Germline CDR1 reads MGHRA; CDR2 reads YSYEKL. The CDR3 extends over 14 amino acids. J lost 3 bases, V lost 4 bases, and 1 base had no gene match. The CDR3 sequence: CASSLDRGHYGYTF. The DNA of the CDR3 is TGCGCCAGCAGCCTGGACAGGGGGCACTATGGCTACACCTTC.

The chain couples TRBV6-5 to TRBJ1-5; 7 bases match TRBD1. The V gene end was trimmed by 2 bases and the J gene end by 16 bases; junction bases not matched to a gene: 14. Germline CDR1 MNHEY, CDR2 SVGAGI. CDR3 size: 14 residues. The CDR3 nucleotides are TGTGCCAGCAGTTACGGGGACAGAAACCTGATACTTCATTTT. Translated: CASSYGDRNLILHF.

The chain recombines TRBV5-1 with TRBJ2-3, with 11 positions matching TRBD1. With V trimmed by 4 bases and J by 3 bases, 1 base remained unmatched. Germline loops: CDR1 SGHRS, CDR2 YFSETQ. The CDR3 extends over 14 amino acids. CDR3 protein: CASSGTGGTDTQYF. CDR3 nucleotides: TGCGCCAGCAGCGGGACAGGGGGGACAGATACGCAGTATTTT.

The chain combines TRBV24-1 with TRBJ2-1; TRBD2 matches 7 bases. The germline CDR1 and CDR2 sequences are KGHDR and SFDVKD. CDR3 length: 13 amino acids. V gave up 7 bases and J gave up 5 bases; unmatched junction bases: 4. Written as DNA, the CDR3 is TGTGCCACCAGGAGCGGGGCCAACAATGAGCAGTTCTTC. It yields the protein CATRSGANNEQFF.

V usage is TRBV24-1 and J usage is TRBJ1-2, with TRBD1 as a possible D gene (5 bases). The CDR3 is 17 amino acids. Germline CDR1 reads KGHDR; CDR2 reads SFDVKD. V lost 2 bases to trimming and J lost 0 bases, with 15 bases between them. CDR3 in DNA: TGTGCCACCAGTGATTCTATCCAGGGTGGTACTAACTATGGCTACACCTTC. Translating gives CATSDSIQGGTNYGYTF.

The chain uses TRBV3-1 (or the pseudogene TRBV3-2) and TRBJ1-2; D not certain. The CDR3 has 14 amino acids. Trimming cost V 2 bases and J 4 bases, with 11 bases left between them. From germline, CDR1 is LGHDT and CDR2 YNNKEL (reference sequence). The CDR3 bases are TGTGCCAGCAGCCAATCTAATACCGTCTATGGCTACACCTTC. Translated, it gives CASSQSNTVYGYTF.

The chain joins TRBV24-1 to TRBJ2-2, with 8 bases matching TRBD2. The CDR3 length is 17 residues. Germline loops: CDR1 KGHDR, CDR2 SFDVKD. J was trimmed by 0 bases and V by 5 bases; bases with no gene match: 7. The CDR3 sequence: CATSGGREVANTGELFF. In DNA, the CDR3 is TGTGCCACCAGTGGTGGGCGGGAGGTCGCGAACACCGGGGAGCTGTTTTTT.

This clone showed up just a few times. V and J are TRBV14 and TRBJ1-1; D remains unclear. V was shortened by 4 bases and J by 4 bases, with 10 bases between the two germline ends. Germline V gene data show CDR1 as SGHDN and CDR2 as FVKESK. The CDR3 sequence is 13 residues long. The CDR3 DNA reads TGTGCCAGCAGCCTCGGTCCGGTCACTGAAGCTTTCTTT. Its protein product is CASSLGPVTEAFF.

This chain connects TRBV29-1 to TRBJ1-1; D remains ambiguous. From germline, CDR1 is SQVTM and CDR2 ANQGSEA. The CDR3 has 12 amino acids. With 8 bases removed from V and 1 base from J, the gap between germline ends came to 11 bases. The CDR3 is CSTVGENTEAFF. CDR3 nucleotide sequence: TGCAGCACCGTCGGGGAGAACACTGAAGCTTTCTTT.

The CDR3 is CASSDGSNYGYTF. The CDR3 DNA reads TGTGCCAGCAGCGACGGGAGTAACTATGGCTACACCTTC. The chain uses TRBV9 and TRBJ1-2; unclear D gene. This CDR3 has 13 residues. V lost 3 bases and J 1 base, leaving 7 bases between the germline ends. Germline loops: CDR1 SGDLS, CDR2 YYNGEE.

V is TRBV5-4 and J is TRBJ2-3, with D maybe TRBD2 (6 bases). Germline CDR1 SGHNT, CDR2 YYREEE (reference sequence). The length of the CDR3 is 17 residues. Trimming pared 0 bases from V and 2 bases from J, leaving 16 bases between. DNA for the CDR3: TGTGCCAGCAGCTTGGCCGGGGCGGGGAGGCTCACAGATACGCAGTATTTT. Amino acid sequence: CASSLAGAGRLTDTQYF. Based on the CDR3 plus reference TRBV5-4 and TRBJ2-3, the full variable domain is ETGVTQSPTHLIKTRGQQVTLRCSSQSGHNTVSWYQQALGQGPQFIFQYYREEENGRGNFPPRFSGLQFPNYSSELNVNALELDDSALYLCASSLAGAGRLTDTQYFGPGTRLTVL.

This clone has a single count. The chain couples TRBV19 to TRBJ1-2; 7 bases line up with TRBD1. This CDR3 comprises 15 residues. The germline V gene encodes CDR1 LNHDA and CDR2 SQIVND (reference sequence). Trimming took 6 bases from V and 3 from J; bases not matched to a gene: 10. CDR3 in amino acids: CASSDPFGTDYGYTF. CDR3 DNA sequence: TGTGCCAGTAGCGATCCTTTCGGGACAGACTATGGCTACACCTTC.

The count of this clone is one. The chain joins TRBV2 to TRBJ2-2, with TRBD2 matching 7 bases. The germline V gene has CDR1 SNHLY and CDR2 FYNNEI. Unmatched junction bases numbered 4, after V lost 7 bases and J lost 2 bases. The CDR3 runs 14 residues. The CDR3 DNA reads as TGTGCCAGCACCGAGCGGGGAAACACCGGGGAGCTGTTTTTT. Translating it yields CASTERGNTGELFF.

This sequence joins TRBV5-4 and TRBJ1-2, with TRBD1 as a possible D gene (5 bases). The V end was cut by 2 bases, the J end by 4 bases, with 12 bases between. Germline-derived CDR1 and CDR2 are SGHNT and YYREEE (reference sequence). The CDR3 extends over 14 amino acids. In DNA, the CDR3 is TGTGCCAGCAGCTTCGGGGACGGGAGCTATGGCTACACCTTC. This encodes CASSFGDGSYGYTF. Together with reference TRBV5-4 and TRBJ1-2, the CDR3 gives the full variable domain: ETGVTQSPTHLIKTRGQQVTLRCSSQSGHNTVSWYQQALGQGPQFIFQYYREEENGRGNFPPRFSGLQFPNYSSELNVNALELDDSALYLCASSFGDGSYGYTFGSGTRLTVV.

This chain connects TRBV10-3 to TRBJ1-1; 10 bases agree with TRBD1. The CDR3 extends over 15 amino acids. Looked up from germline, CDR1 is ENHRY and CDR2 is SYGVKD. J lost 5 bases, V lost 8 bases, and 11 bases had no gene match. DNA of the CDR3: TGTGCCATCGCCGGGACAGGGGTTGCGAGGACTGAAGCTTTCTTT. Residues: CAIAGTGVARTEAFF.

The rearrangement uses TRBV11-3 and TRBJ2-5, with 13 bases matching TRBD2. The CDR3 has 20 residues. Germline assignment: CDR1 SGHNT and CDR2 YENEEA. The J segment lost 5 bases and the V segment lost 1 base, leaving 16 bases of the junction unmatched. The CDR3 region has the DNA TGTGCCAGCAGCTTAGCACGGACTAGCGGGGGATGGGCCATTGGGGAGACCCAGTACTTC. Translating gives CASSLARTSGGWAIGETQYF.

The chain links TRBV11-3 to TRBJ1-1, with 7 bases matching TRBD1. The trim removed 3 bases at V and 1 base at J, leaving 2 bases unmatched. This CDR3 comprises 14 residues. The germline V gene has CDR1 SGHNT and CDR2 YENEEA. CDR3 in DNA: TGTGCCAGCAGCTTGACAGGGTCGAACACTGAAGCTTTCTTT. This translates into CASSLTGSNTEAFF.

The chain employs TRBV28 and TRBJ1-1; D unresolved. The CDR3 covers 15 residues. V gave up 3 bases and J gave up 1 base, with 12 bases separating them. Per germline, CDR1 MDHEN and CDR2 SYDVKM. CDR3 loop: CASSFGGIRNTEAFF. The CDR3 nucleotides are TGTGCCAGCAGTTTCGGAGGGATACGGAACACTGAAGCTTTCTTT.